These T cell receptor beta chains were read from a single sample in a study of cytomegalovirus exposure and HLA in healthy donors. This table comes from immunoSEQ multiplex PCR, and its TCRdb copy is limited to in-frame clones, with some not included. Found here are about 170,000 clones, 71% of them singletons; the top ten hold approximately 1.5%. The sequenced sample was PBMCs. Receptors originate from a girl aged 5 to 17 in good health and CMV-seronegative. Each CDR3 is given with its conserved first and last residue. The D gene is left open where the match is weak. Size tells how often a clone was seen (once, few, many) or the class of an expanded clone, and some rows leave it out.

once,NA,TRBJ2-2,TRBV5-1,TGCGCCAGCAGCTGGGGACCGGGGGCCGGGGAGCTGTTTTTT,CASSWGPGAGELFF
NA,NA,TRBJ2-1,TRBV6-5,TGTGCCAGCAGTACCCAGGGCGGGGCCAGCAATGAGCAGTTCTTC,CASSTQGGASNEQFF
NA,TRBD1,TRBJ1-2,TRBV5-4,TGTGCCAGCAGCGACACAGGGGGCTGGGGCTACACCTTC,CASSDTGGWGYTF
NA,TRBD2,TRBJ2-3,TRBV5-1,TGCGCCAGCAGCTTTCTAGCGGGGGGAACAAACCCAGATACGCAGTATTTT,CASSFLAGGTNPDTQYF
NA,NA,TRBJ1-2,TRBV9,TGTGCCAGCAGCGGAGGGTTCTACACCTTC,CASSGGFYTF
NA,NA,TRBJ1-1,TRBV14,TGTGCCAGCAGCCAAGAGCAGTTCACTGAAGCTTTCTTT,CASSQEQFTEAFF
NA,NA,TRBJ1-3,TRBV30,TGTGCCTGGAGTGTCCAGGGATCTGGAAACACCATATATTTT,CAWSVQGSGNTIYF
NA,TRBD1,TRBJ2-7,TRBV6-1,TGTGCCAGCAGTGAAGGACAGGGTTATCTTGACGAGCAGTACTTC,CASSEGQGYLDEQYF
NA,NA,TRBJ1-1,TRBV11-2,TGTGCCAGCAGCTCGGGGTTGGACACTGAAGCTTTCTTT,CASSSGLDTEAFF
once,TRBD2,TRBJ2-1,TRBV5-8,TGTGCCAGCAGCGAGGGACTAGCGGATTACAATGAGCAGTTCTTC,CASSEGLADYNEQFF
few,NA,TRBJ1-2,TRBV14,TGTGCCAGCAGCCAAGAAAGGGGATGGGGCTACACCTTC,CASSQERGWGYTF
few,NA,TRBJ1-4,TRBV6-1,TGTGCCAGCAGACTCCGCGCAACTAATGAAAAACTGTTTTTT,CASRLRATNEKLFF
NA,NA,TRBJ2-1,TRBV19,TGTGCCAGTAGTATAGCGGGAGACAGGGCCCAGTTCTTC,CASSIAGDRAQFF
NA,TRBD1,TRBJ1-5,TRBV2,TGTGCCAGCAGTGGACCCCAGGGGGAGCCCCAGCATTTT,CASSGPQGEPQHF
once,NA,TRBJ1-6,TRBV4-1,TGCGCCAGCAGCCAAGAAAACCCCGGTAATTCACCCCTCCACTTT,CASSQENPGNSPLHF
once,NA,TRBJ2-2,TRBV29-1,TGCAGCGTTGATAGTGATAACACCGGGGAGCTGTTTTTT,CSVDSDNTGELFF
NA,NA,TRBJ1-1,TRBV30,TGTGCCTGGACAGGAGGACGGGGGGACACTGAAGCTTTCTTT,CAWTGGRGDTEAFF
NA,NA,TRBJ1-1,TRBV4-1,TGCGCCAGCAGCCCATCCAGGGGATGGGACACTGAAGCTTTCTTT,CASSPSRGWDTEAFF
NA,NA,TRBJ2-3,TRBV29-1,TGCAGCGTTGAGGGTGCCGTGGGAGGTACGCAGTATTTT,CSVEGAVGGTQYF
once,NA,TRBJ1-1,TRBV4-1,TGCGCCAGCAGCCAAGATCGCGGGAGGGGAGACACTGAAGCTTTCTTT,CASSQDRGRGDTEAFF
NA,TRBD1,TRBJ1-1,TRBV2,TGTGCCAGCAGCTGGACACAGGGGGCTTATGAAGCTTTCTTT,CASSWTQGAYEAFF
few,TRBD1,TRBJ1-6,TRBV18,TGTGCCAGCTCATCGGACAGGGTAAATTCACCCCTCCACTTT,CASSSDRVNSPLHF
NA,NA,TRBJ2-3,TRBV7-3,TGTGCCAGCAGCTCACAGGGCGCAGATACGCAGTATTTT,CASSSQGADTQYF
few,NA,TRBJ2-1,TRBV27,TGTGCCAGCAGTTTACAACATGACAGCCGGGATGAGCAGTTCTTC,CASSLQHDSRDEQFF
NA,NA,TRBJ1-5,TRBV29-1,TGCAGCTACAAACAGCCCCAGCATTTT,CSYKQPQHF
few,NA,TRBJ2-7,TRBV28,TGTGCCAGCAGTTCCCCCGCAGGCTCCTACGAGCAGTACTTC,CASSSPAGSYEQYF
NA,NA,TRBJ2-7,TRBV7-8,TGTGCCAGCAGCTTAGGTCGAGACTTACATTACGAGCAGTACTTC,CASSLGRDLHYEQYF
NA,NA,TRBJ1-1,TRBV5-1,TGCGCCAGCAGCTTGGTTGCTAGGGCAGGGGATAAGGAGGAAGCTTTCTTT,CASSLVARAGDKEEAFF
NA,NA,TRBJ2-3,TRBV18,TGTGCCAGCTCACCATGGGGGGAGAGCACAGATACGCAGTATTTT,CASSPWGESTDTQYF
few,NA,TRBJ1-1,TRBV29-1,TGCAGCGGCGCTGATAGTGAAGCTTTCTTT,CSGADSEAFF
NA,TRBD1,TRBJ2-7,TRBV7-9,TGTGCCAGCAGCTTCGGACAGGGGGCGGACGAGCAGTACTTC,CASSFGQGADEQYF
NA,TRBD2,TRBJ2-1,TRBV5-1,TGCGCCAGCAGAACTAGCGGGGGAGGAATTGAGCAGTTCTTC,CASRTSGGGIEQFF
NA,NA,TRBJ2-2,TRBV29-1,TGCAGCGTTGTGTCCGGACTCGGCACCGGGGAGCTGTTTTTT,CSVVSGLGTGELFF
NA,NA,TRBJ2-7,TRBV7-6,TGTGCCAGCAGCTTAGCGCTAGGCTACGAGCAGTACTTC,CASSLALGYEQYF
NA,TRBD2,TRBJ2-1,TRBV7-3,TGTGCCAGCAGCCTGGGGGGACTAGCCGGGGTAAATGAGCAGTTCTTC,CASSLGGLAGVNEQFF
NA,NA,TRBJ2-7,TRBV5-6,TGTGCCAGCAGCTTCCCAGGGTTGGCCTACGAGCAGTACTTC,CASSFPGLAYEQYF
NA,TRBD1,TRBJ1-4,TRBV30,TGTGCCTGGAGTGAGGGGGCTACAACTAATGAAAAACTGTTTTTT,CAWSEGATTNEKLFF